The clone carrying this TCR beta chain was counted at least ten times. Its antigen is not identified. The record originates from a study of T cells in Graves' hyperthyroidism and ophthalmopathy. Study background: The blood sample was taken at first diagnosis, before treatment began. General observations from the study: Blood also showed most of the thyroid clonotypes that were expanded above 0.001.

RNA transcripts gave rise to amplified TCR beta CDR3 regions. The HTBI primer set was used in a first-round RT-PCR of the TCR CDR3. TCRdb reprocessed the multiplex PCR reads with MiXCR, giving one entry per CDR3 protein. Among hundreds of thousands of distinct CDR3 sequences listed, more than 15% were seen once. Calling Graves' hyperthyroidism stable meant ophthalmopathy did not progress within 18 months. Exclusions: uncontrolled infection, other autoimmune disease, pregnancy, lactation. J lost 0 bases, V lost 7 bases, and 10 bases had no gene match. CDR3 length: 15 amino acids. Germline V gene data show CDR1 as SQVTM and CDR2 as ANQGSEA.

The chain employs TRBV29-1 and TRBJ2-5; 8 bases are shared with TRBD2. The sample taken for sequencing was blood. This sequence originates from a young woman with Graves' hyperthyroidism. The CDR3 DNA reads as TGCAGCGCCGGGGGGGTGGAAGGCTACCAAGAGACCCAGTACTTC. This sequence encodes CSAGGVEGYQETQYF.